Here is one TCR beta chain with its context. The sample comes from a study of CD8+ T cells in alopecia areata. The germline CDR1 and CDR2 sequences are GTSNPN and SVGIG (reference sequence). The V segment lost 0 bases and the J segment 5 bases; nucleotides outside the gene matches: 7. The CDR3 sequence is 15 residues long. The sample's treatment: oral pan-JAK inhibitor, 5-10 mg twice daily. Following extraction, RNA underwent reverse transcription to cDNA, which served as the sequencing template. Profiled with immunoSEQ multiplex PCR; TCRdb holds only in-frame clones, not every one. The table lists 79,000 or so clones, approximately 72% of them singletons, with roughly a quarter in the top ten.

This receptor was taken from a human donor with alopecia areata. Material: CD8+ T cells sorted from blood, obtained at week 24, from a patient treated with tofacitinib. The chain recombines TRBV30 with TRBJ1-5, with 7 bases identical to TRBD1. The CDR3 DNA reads TGTGCCTGGAGTGTGGGGCAGGGGGTGGATCAGCCCCAGCATTTT. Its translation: CAWSVGQGVDQPQHF.